The entry that follows covers one T cell receptor (beta chain) sequence. The entry originates in a study of T cells after posttransplantation cyclophosphamide. This CDR3 is 14 amino acids long. CDR1 and CDR2 from the germline V gene are MNHEY and SMNVEV (reference sequence). Trimming at V came to 4 bases and at J to 5 bases, leaving 7 bases not matched to a gene. Only in-frame clones appear in the TCRdb table, and some are missing; sequencing was by immunoSEQ multiplex PCR. The table has 20,000 to 25,000 clones, around 73% seen once. The sample was memory CD4+ T cells sorted from PBMCs. This chain joins TRBV27 and TRBJ2-5, with 7 bases aligning to TRBD2. This sequence originates from a woman aged 55-70 years in good health, CMV-negative, and a related stem cell transplant donor. Written as DNA, the CDR3 is TGTGCCAGCAGTTCAGCGGGGCAAGCCGAGACCCAGTACTTC. It yields the protein CASSSAGQAETQYF.